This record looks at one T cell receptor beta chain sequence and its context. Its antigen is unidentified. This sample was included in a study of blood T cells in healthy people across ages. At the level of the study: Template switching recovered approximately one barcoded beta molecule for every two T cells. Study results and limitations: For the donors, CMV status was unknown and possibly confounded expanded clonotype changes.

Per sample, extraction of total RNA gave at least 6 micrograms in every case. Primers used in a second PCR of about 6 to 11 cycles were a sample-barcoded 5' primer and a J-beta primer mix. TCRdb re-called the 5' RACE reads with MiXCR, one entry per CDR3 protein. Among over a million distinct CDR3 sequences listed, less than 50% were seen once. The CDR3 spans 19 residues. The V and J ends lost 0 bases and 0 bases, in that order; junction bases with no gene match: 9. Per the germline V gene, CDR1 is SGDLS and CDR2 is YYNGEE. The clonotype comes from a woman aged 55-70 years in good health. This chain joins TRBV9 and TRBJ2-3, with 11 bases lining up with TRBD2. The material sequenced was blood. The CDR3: CASSVGSSGGSGSTDTQYF. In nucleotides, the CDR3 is TGTGCCAGCAGCGTAGGGTCTAGCGGGGGGTCCGGAAGCACAGATACGCAGTATTTT. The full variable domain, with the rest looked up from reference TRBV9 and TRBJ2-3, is DSGVTQTPKHLITATGQRVTLRCSPRSGDLSVYWYQQSLDQGLQFLIQYYNGEERAKGNILERFSAQQFPDLHSELNLSSLELGDSALYFCASSVGSSGGSGSTDTQYFGPGTRLTVL.